The source of this TCR beta chain is a study of cytomegalovirus exposure and HLA in healthy donors. The PCR ran on 60 Vbeta and 13 Jbeta primers. The table came from immunoSEQ multiplex PCR; TCRdb's copy has only in-frame clones and leaves some out. The repertoire includes more than 150,000 clones, over 80% of them detected once, and roughly 1.5% sits in the top ten. Germline CDR1 SGHTA, CDR2 FQGNSA. V was trimmed by 5 bases and J by 10 bases, leaving 12 bases between them. The CDR3 runs to 13 residues. A few counts support this clone. Its antigen is still unknown. Whole-study findings and limits: In vitro data verified a few CMV-associated chains as specific for CMV antigens. When the data were analyzed later, several of the most significant clusters appeared to be linked to common viral pathogens. Later analysis identified a missense DCLRE1C variant that was linked to TCR beta V- and J-gene trimming. Reports indicated that the classifier achieved high specificity and sensitivity in diagnosing cytomegalovirus status.

Material: PBMCs. The source is a woman between 18 and 29 years old in good health and CMV-seronegative. The J gene is TRBJ1-6, the V gene TRBV7-2; D perhaps matches TRBD1 (5 bases). The CDR3 reads CASSHPGLSPLHF. In DNA form, the CDR3 reads TGTGCCAGCAGCCACCCAGGGTTATCACCCCTCCACTTT.